This T cell receptor (beta chain) was profiled in a study of T cell responses to AZD1222 COVID-19 vaccine. As concerns this clone: The antigen remains unidentified.

Overall study results and limits: After the peak T cell response, and only then, were repertoires sampled.

Repertoires were generated with immunoSEQ multiplex PCR, while TCRdb's copy carries only in-frame clones and drops some. Seen here are about 100,000 clones, roughly nine tenths observed once, and the top ten hold about 5%. Germline CDR1 is SNHLY and CDR2 is FYNNEI. The CDR3 sequence is 12 residues long. Trimming removed 5 bases from V and 4 bases from J, with 7 bases in between. The source is an adult who received the AZD1222 COVID-19 vaccine. Sequences were derived from peripheral blood, sampled 28 days after the second AZD1222 dose. The V call is TRBV2, the J call TRBJ2-3; D is undetermined. The chain's CDR3 is CASSSVADTQYF. CDR3 coding DNA: TGTGCCAGCAGTTCCGTTGCAGATACGCAGTATTTT.